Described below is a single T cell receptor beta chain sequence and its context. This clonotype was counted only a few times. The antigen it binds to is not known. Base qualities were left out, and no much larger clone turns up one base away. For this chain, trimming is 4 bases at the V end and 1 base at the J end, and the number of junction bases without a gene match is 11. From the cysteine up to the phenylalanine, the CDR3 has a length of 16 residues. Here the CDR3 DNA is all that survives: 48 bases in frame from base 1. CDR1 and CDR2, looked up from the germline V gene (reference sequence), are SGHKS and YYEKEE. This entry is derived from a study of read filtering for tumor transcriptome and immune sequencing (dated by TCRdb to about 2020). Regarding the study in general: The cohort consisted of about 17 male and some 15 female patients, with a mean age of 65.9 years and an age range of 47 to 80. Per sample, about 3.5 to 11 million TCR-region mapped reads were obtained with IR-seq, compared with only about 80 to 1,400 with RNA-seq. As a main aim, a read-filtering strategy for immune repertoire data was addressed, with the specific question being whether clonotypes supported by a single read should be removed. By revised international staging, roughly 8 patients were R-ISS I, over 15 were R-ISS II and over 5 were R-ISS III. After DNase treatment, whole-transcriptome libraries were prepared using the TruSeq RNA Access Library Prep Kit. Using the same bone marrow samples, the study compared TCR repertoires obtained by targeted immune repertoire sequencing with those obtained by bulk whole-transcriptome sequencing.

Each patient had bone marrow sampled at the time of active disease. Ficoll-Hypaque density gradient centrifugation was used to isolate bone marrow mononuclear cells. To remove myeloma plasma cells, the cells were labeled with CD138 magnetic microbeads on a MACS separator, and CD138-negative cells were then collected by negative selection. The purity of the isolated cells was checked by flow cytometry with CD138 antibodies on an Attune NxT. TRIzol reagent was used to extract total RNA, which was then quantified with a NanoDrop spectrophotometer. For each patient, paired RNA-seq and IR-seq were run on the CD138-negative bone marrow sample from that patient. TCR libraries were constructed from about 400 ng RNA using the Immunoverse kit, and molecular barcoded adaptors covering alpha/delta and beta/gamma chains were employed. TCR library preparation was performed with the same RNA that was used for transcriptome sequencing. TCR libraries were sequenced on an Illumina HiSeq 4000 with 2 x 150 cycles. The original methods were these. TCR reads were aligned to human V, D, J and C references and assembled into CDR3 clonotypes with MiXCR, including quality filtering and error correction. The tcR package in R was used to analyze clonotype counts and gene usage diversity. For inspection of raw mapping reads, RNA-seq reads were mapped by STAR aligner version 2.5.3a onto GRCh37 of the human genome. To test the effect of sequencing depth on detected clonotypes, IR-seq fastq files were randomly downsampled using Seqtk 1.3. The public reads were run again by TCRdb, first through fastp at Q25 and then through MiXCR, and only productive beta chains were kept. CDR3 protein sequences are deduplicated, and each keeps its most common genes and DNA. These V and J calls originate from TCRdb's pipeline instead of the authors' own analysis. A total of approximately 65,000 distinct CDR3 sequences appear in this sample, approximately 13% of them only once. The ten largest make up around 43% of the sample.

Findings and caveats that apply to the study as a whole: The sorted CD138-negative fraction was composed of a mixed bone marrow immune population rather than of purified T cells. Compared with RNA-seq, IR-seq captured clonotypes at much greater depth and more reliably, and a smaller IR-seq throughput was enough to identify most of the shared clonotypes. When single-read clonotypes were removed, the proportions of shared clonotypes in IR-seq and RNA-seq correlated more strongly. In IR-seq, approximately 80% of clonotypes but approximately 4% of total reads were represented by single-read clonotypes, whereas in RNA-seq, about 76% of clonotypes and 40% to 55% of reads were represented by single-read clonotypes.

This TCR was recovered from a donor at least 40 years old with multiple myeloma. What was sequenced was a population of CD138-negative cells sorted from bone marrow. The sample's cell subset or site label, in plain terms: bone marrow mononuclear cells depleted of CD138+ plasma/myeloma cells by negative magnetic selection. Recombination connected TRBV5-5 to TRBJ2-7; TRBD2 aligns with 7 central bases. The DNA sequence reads TGTGCCAGCAGCGTGGGTCGGCTAGCGGTTTCCTACGAGCAGTACTTC. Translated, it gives CASSVGRLAVSYEQYF.